This TCR beta chain was observed in a study of blood T cell repertoires in COVID-19. Here immunoSEQ multiplex PCR was the method, and the copy in TCRdb shows in-frame clones only, minus some. The table records 200,000 to 300,000 clones, 82% of them present only once. Germline V gene lookup returns CDR1 SEHNR and CDR2 FQNEAQ (reference sequence). CDR3 length: 18 residues. The trim removed 5 bases at V and 1 base at J, leaving 11 bases unmatched. The source is a woman in her seventies with acute or convalescent COVID-19. Source material: peripheral blood. The J gene is TRBJ2-2, the V gene TRBV7-9, with TRBD1 identical over 9 bases. CDR3 sequence reads: CASSPTGYRGRNTGELFF. Here the CDR3 DNA reads TGTGCCAGCAGCCCAACGGGATACAGGGGGCGGAACACCGGGGAGCTGTTTTTT.